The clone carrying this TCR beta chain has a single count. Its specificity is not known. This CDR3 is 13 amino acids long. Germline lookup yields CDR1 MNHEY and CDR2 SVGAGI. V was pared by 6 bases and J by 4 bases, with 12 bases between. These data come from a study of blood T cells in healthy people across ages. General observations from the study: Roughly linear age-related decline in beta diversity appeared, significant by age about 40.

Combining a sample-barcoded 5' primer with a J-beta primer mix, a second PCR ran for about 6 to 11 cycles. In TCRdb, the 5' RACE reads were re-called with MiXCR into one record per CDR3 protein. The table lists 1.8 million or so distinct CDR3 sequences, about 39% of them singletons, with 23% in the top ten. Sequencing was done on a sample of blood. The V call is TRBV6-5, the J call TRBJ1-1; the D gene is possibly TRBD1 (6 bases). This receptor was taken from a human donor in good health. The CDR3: CASRLGQFTEAFF. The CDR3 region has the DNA TGTGCCAGCAGACTAGGACAGTTCACTGAAGCTTTCTTT.